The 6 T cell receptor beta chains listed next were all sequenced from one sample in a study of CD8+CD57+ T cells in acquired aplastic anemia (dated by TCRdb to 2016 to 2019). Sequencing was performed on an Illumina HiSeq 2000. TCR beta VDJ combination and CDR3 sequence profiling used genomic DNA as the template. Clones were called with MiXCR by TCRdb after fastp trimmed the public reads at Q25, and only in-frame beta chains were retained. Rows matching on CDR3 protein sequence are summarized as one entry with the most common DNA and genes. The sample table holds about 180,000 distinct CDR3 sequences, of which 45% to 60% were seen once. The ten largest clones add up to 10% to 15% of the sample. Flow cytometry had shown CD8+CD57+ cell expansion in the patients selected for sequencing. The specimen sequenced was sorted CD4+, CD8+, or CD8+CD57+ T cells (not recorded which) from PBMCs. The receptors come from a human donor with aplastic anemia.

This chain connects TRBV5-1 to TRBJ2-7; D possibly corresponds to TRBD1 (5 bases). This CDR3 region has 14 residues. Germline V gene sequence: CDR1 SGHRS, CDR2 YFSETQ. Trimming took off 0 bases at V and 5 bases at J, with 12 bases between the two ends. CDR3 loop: CASSLGRVSHEQYF. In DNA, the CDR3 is TGCGCCAGCAGCTTGGGCAGGGTGAGCCACGAGCAGTACTTC.

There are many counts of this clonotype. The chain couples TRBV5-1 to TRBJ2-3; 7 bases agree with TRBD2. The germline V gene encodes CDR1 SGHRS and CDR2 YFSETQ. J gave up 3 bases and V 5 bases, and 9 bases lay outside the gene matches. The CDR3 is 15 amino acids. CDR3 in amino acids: CASSQSGEGTDTQYF. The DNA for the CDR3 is TGCGCCAGCAGTCAATCGGGGGAGGGGACAGATACGCAGTATTTT.

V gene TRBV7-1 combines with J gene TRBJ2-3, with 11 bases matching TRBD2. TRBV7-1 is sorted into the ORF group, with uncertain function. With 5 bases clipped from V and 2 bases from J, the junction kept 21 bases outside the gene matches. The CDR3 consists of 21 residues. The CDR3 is CASSAGLAGGKLLGTTDTQYF. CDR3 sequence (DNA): TGTGCCAGCAGCGCAGGGCTAGCGGGGGGAAAACTGTTAGGTACCACAGATACGCAGTATTTT.

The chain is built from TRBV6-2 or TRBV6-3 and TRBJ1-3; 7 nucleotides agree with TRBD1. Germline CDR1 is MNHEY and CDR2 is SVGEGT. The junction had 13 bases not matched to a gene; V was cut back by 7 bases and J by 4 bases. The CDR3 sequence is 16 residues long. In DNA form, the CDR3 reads TGTGCCAGCAAGAAATCAGAGACAGGGAGAGGAAACACCATATATTTT. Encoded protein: CASKKSETGRGNTIYF.

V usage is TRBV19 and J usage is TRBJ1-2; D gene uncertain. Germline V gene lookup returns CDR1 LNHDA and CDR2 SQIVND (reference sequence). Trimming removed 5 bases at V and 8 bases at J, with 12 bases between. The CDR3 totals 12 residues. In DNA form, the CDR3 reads TGTGCCAGTAGTGCGTGGACGGGAGGCTACACCTTC. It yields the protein CASSAWTGGYTF.

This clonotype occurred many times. DNA for the CDR3: TGTGCCAGCAGCCAATTACAGGTGCCCGGGGAGCTGTTTTTT. It yields the protein CASSQLQVPGELFF. V and J are TRBV7-9 and TRBJ2-2; TRBD1 might be the D (5 bases). The CDR3 length is 14 residues. The germline V and J ends were trimmed by 5 bases and 6 bases, with 13 bases remaining between them. Germline V gene lookup returns CDR1 SEHNR and CDR2 FQNEAQ (reference sequence).